This section outlines one T cell receptor (beta chain) sequence together with its context. Its matching antigen is unknown. These data are taken from a study of T-cell reconstitution after alpha-beta-depleted transplantation in children. Overall study results and limits: The study reportedly traced alpha-beta T cells about two months after transplant to several hundred expanded graft clones. From newly produced T cells came most of the T-cell counts and diversity one year after transplant. Surviving recipient T cells and thymic progenitors underlay high day-60 TCRbeta diversity in some patients.

Unique molecular identifiers were incorporated when the TCRbeta library was constructed. One entry per CDR3 protein results from TCRdb running MiXCR on the PCR reads. The data contain 450,000 to 600,000 distinct CDR3 sequences, 13% of them singletons. Germline loops: CDR1 MDHEN, CDR2 SYDVKM. Trimming removed 3 bases at V and 2 bases at J, with 16 bases between. This CDR3 is built from 17 residues. The chain is built from TRBV28 and TRBJ1-4; D is perhaps TRBD1 (6 bases). The receptor was derived from a male patient between 10 and 17 years old who had a stem cell transplant for acute myeloid leukemia, so the T cells may come from the graft donor. The source material was PBMCs, mostly from graft donor cells, sampled 360 days after TCRalphabeta/CD19-depleted stem cell transplant. The CDR3 reads CASSFPQGLGTNEKLFF. Here the CDR3 DNA reads TGTGCCAGCAGTTTCCCACAGGGACTTGGCACTAATGAAAAACTGTTTTTT.